The entry below gives a single TCR beta chain sequence along with its context. The V gene's germline CDR1 is SNHLY and CDR2 FYNNEI. Trimming shortened V by 6 bases and J by 1 base, and 15 bases separated the two germline ends. This CDR3 region has 15 residues. This sample is part of a study of glioma-infiltrating T cells after dendritic cell vaccination. Study-level background: Between about 2002 and 2012, patients got autologous tumor lysate-pulsed dendritic cell vaccines. Autologous tumor lysate was loaded overnight onto monocyte-derived dendritic cells grown less than 8 days with IL-4 and GM-CSF.

Up to 2 ug genomic DNA was used for TCRB CDR3 amplification. This table comes from immunoSEQ multiplex PCR, and its TCRdb copy is limited to in-frame clones, with some not included. The data contain 75,000 to 100,000 clones, roughly three quarters of them seen just once; the ten biggest clones take up under 7%. PBMC were collected before vaccination, two weeks after the third vaccination, and at progression. Sequencing was performed on blood, taken before dendritic cell vaccination. The chain recombines TRBV2 with TRBJ1-1; D remains unclear. This clonotype was obtained from a human donor with glioblastoma. The CDR3 region is CASSHPGTANTEAFF. The CDR3 nucleotides read TGTGCCAGCAGCCACCCGGGAACAGCGAACACTGAAGCTTTCTTT.